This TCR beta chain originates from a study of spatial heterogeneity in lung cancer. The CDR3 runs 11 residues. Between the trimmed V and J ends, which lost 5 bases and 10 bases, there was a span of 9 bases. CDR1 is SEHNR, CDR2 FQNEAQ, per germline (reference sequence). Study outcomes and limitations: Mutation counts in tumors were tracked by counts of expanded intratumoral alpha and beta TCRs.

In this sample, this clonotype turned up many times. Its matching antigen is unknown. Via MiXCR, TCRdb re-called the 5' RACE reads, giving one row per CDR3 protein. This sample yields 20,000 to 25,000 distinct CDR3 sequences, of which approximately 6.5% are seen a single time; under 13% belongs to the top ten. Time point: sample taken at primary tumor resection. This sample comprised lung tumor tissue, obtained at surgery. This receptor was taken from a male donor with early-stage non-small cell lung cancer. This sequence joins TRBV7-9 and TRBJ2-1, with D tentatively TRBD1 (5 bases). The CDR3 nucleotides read TGTGCCAGCAGCCCTCGACAGGAGCAGTTCTTC. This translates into CASSPRQEQFF.